This T cell receptor (beta chain) was retrieved from a study of blood T cell repertoires in COVID-19. Study-level background: Acute and convalescent COVID-19 specimens originated in the United States, Italy and Spain. Nucleic acid was either cDNA or gDNA, and it came from T cells, B-cell-depleted T cells, or PBMCs.

Libraries were prepared by immunoSEQ multiplex PCR; TCRdb keeps only in-frame clonotypes and omits some of them. The sample holds roughly 300,000 clones; about 82% are singletons and the top ten take 1.6%. There are 17 residues in the CDR3. V shed 6 bases and J 3 bases; nucleotides not matched to a gene: 11. Germline CDR1 and CDR2: MNHEY and SVGEGT. Input material: peripheral blood. This TCR came from a woman between 50 and 59 years old with acute or convalescent COVID-19. V and J are TRBV6-2 or TRBV6-3 and TRBJ1-1, with 12 positions matching TRBD1. The CDR3 DNA reads as TGTGCCAGCAGCCGCGGGGGGACAGGGGGCCAGGACACTGAAGCTTTCTTT. Translated, it gives CASSRGGTGGQDTEAFF.